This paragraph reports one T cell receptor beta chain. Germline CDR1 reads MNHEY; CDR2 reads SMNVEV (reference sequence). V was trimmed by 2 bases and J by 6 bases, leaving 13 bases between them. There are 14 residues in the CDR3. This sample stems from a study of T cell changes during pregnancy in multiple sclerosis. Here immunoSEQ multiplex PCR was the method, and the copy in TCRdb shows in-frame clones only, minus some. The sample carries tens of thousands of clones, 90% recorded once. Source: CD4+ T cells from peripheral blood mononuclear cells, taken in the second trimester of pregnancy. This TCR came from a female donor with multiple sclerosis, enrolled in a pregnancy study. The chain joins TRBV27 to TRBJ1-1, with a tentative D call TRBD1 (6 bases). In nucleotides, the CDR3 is TGTGCCAGCAGTTTAACAGGGTTTAACGCTGAAGCTTTCTTT. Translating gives CASSLTGFNAEAFF.